The rows below give T cell receptor beta chains drawn from one sample of a study of cytomegalovirus exposure and HLA in healthy donors. TCRdb keeps only in-frame clones here, not all; method: immunoSEQ multiplex PCR. In the table there are some 160,000 clones, approximately 78% of which are singletons. The specimen sequenced was PBMCs. These TCRs come from a woman in her thirties or forties in good health and CMV-seropositive. The CDR3 runs from the conserved cysteine through the conserved F or W. The order of the fields is CDR3 protein, J gene, V gene.

CDR3aa: CASSYRLAGGSYEQYF
j_gene: TRBJ2-7
v_gene: TRBV13

CDR3aa: CATSRDLAGGGNTIYF
j_gene: TRBJ1-3
v_gene: TRBV15

CDR3aa: CASSSGGTSGNEQFF
j_gene: TRBJ2-1
v_gene: TRBV7-8

CDR3aa: CASSVGGRVTTDTQYF
j_gene: TRBJ2-3
v_gene: TRBV9

CDR3aa: CASSFERGRELSQPQHF
j_gene: TRBJ1-5
v_gene: TRBV28

CDR3aa: CASSPRERLTGELFF
j_gene: TRBJ2-2
v_gene: TRBV9

CDR3aa: CAWSPGGGQYF
j_gene: TRBJ2-7
v_gene: TRBV30

CDR3aa: CATSAKPQVGGNTEAFF
j_gene: TRBJ1-1
v_gene: TRBV15

CDR3aa: CASSDRAGTVNEQFF
j_gene: TRBJ2-1
v_gene: TRBV9

CDR3aa: CAVGWDSSYEQYF
j_gene: TRBJ2-7
v_gene: TRBV28

CDR3aa: CASSLQGMNTEAFF
j_gene: TRBJ1-1
v_gene: TRBV10-2

CDR3aa: CASSSVRGGGYEQYF
j_gene: TRBJ2-7
v_gene: TRBV11-2

CDR3aa: CASSFSTGFNQPQHF
j_gene: TRBJ1-5
v_gene: TRBV28

CDR3aa: CASSQDWTGVGLEAFF
j_gene: TRBJ1-1
v_gene: TRBV4-2

CDR3aa: CASSHLGQGAITEAFF
j_gene: TRBJ1-1
v_gene: TRBV7-9

CDR3aa: CASSHAGTTSYNEQFF
j_gene: TRBJ2-1
v_gene: TRBV4-3

CDR3aa: CASRDTSTDTQYF
j_gene: TRBJ2-3
v_gene: TRBV2

CDR3aa: CASSQEPGATNYGYTF
j_gene: TRBJ1-2
v_gene: TRBV4-1

CDR3aa: CASSISWRGGQETQYF
j_gene: TRBJ2-5
v_gene: TRBV19

CDR3aa: CASSRDSGVDEQYF
j_gene: TRBJ2-7
v_gene: TRBV9

CDR3aa: CASSEGYNQPQHF
j_gene: TRBJ1-5
v_gene: TRBV2

CDR3aa: CASSQSGGYNEQFF
j_gene: TRBJ2-1
v_gene: TRBV28

CDR3aa: CASRSSTDTQYF
j_gene: TRBJ2-3
v_gene: TRBV4-2

CDR3aa: CSIHGTGGGEAFF
j_gene: TRBJ1-1
v_gene: TRBV29-1

CDR3aa: CASSSNRGLGTDTQYF
j_gene: TRBJ2-3
v_gene: TRBV7-2

CDR3aa: CASSQTGASSYNEQFF
j_gene: TRBJ2-1
v_gene: TRBV5-6

CDR3aa: CASLGGPNTEAFF
j_gene: TRBJ1-1
v_gene: TRBV28

CDR3aa: CASSQETGSNQPQHF
j_gene: TRBJ1-5
v_gene: TRBV4-3

CDR3aa: CASVGTSERYEQFF
j_gene: TRBJ2-1
v_gene: TRBV28

CDR3aa: CASSHRGLLNGYTF
j_gene: TRBJ1-2
v_gene: TRBV27

CDR3aa: CASSITTGSSYEQYF
j_gene: TRBJ2-7
v_gene: TRBV19

CDR3aa: CASSQELDSRTDTQYF
j_gene: TRBJ2-3
v_gene: TRBV14

CDR3aa: CASSPVGQGHFSPLHF
j_gene: TRBJ1-6
v_gene: TRBV4-1

CDR3aa: CASRLRDSGSYEQYF
j_gene: TRBJ2-7
v_gene: TRBV27

CDR3aa: CASSATVYNSPLHF
j_gene: TRBJ1-6
v_gene: TRBV9

CDR3aa: CAWSVNQGWGGYTF
j_gene: TRBJ1-2
v_gene: TRBV30

CDR3aa: CASSPGVSYEQYF
j_gene: NA
v_gene: TRBV6-5

CDR3aa: CASEPGTSRNEQFF
j_gene: TRBJ2-1
v_gene: TRBV19

CDR3aa: CASSYWTGFGYTF
j_gene: TRBJ1-2
v_gene: TRBV27

CDR3aa: CASSDHSTDTQYF
j_gene: TRBJ2-3
v_gene: TRBV6-4

CDR3aa: CASSLTGAGSNEQYF
j_gene: TRBJ2-7
v_gene: TRBV5-4

CDR3aa: CASSYPGELTEAFF
j_gene: TRBJ1-1
v_gene: TRBV6-6

CDR3aa: CASRGPGQGYDEQFF
j_gene: TRBJ2-1
v_gene: TRBV7-8

CDR3aa: CASPRGGQPQHF
j_gene: TRBJ1-5
v_gene: TRBV11-3

CDR3aa: CASSAQVRGPETQYF
j_gene: TRBJ2-5
v_gene: TRBV6-5

CDR3aa: CASSLGGTANQPQHF
j_gene: TRBJ1-5
v_gene: TRBV5-1

CDR3aa: CSAGQGASTGELFF
j_gene: TRBJ2-2
v_gene: TRBV29-1

CDR3aa: CASSFSAGGHQPQHF
j_gene: TRBJ1-5
v_gene: TRBV6-1

CDR3aa: CATSRDREGRYNSPLHF
j_gene: TRBJ1-6
v_gene: TRBV15

CDR3aa: CASSLDGGGLSYNEQFF
j_gene: TRBJ2-1
v_gene: TRBV7-9

CDR3aa: CAWSVSQNGYTF
j_gene: TRBJ1-2
v_gene: TRBV30

CDR3aa: CASSYRTSGGVETQYF
j_gene: TRBJ2-5
v_gene: TRBV5-6

CDR3aa: CASSFRDRGYTGELFF
j_gene: TRBJ2-2
v_gene: TRBV28

CDR3aa: CSVVNQGFWTEAFF
j_gene: TRBJ1-1
v_gene: TRBV29-1

CDR3aa: CATGPGSGELFF
j_gene: TRBJ2-2
v_gene: TRBV10-3

CDR3aa: CASSYSERGETQYF
j_gene: TRBJ2-5
v_gene: TRBV6-6

CDR3aa: CASNEGVPYYGYTF
j_gene: TRBJ1-2
v_gene: TRBV5-1

CDR3aa: CASSPRWGLETQYF
j_gene: TRBJ2-5
v_gene: TRBV9

CDR3aa: CASSLGQGGYEQYF
j_gene: TRBJ2-7
v_gene: TRBV27

CDR3aa: CASSLAPRGSTDTQYF
j_gene: TRBJ2-3
v_gene: TRBV5-1